This section outlines one T cell receptor (beta chain) sequence together with its context. The target antigen is unknown. This sample stems from a study of radiation and T cells in renal cell carcinoma. Assay used: immunoSEQ multiplex PCR; TCRdb lists only in-frame clones, some missing. The table shows around 9,300 clones, with around 63% occurring only once. CDR1 and CDR2 from the germline V gene are SGHDN and FVKESK. The CDR3 length is 13 residues. The ends were cut back, 0 bases at V and 2 bases at J, with 4 bases in the middle. General study results and limits: Without pretreatment biopsies, baseline tumor clonotype presence was undetermined. In blood, top tumor clones expanded by 2 weeks, shrinking by 4.

Regarding treatment: 15 Gy SBRT to primary tumor, nephrectomy 4 weeks later. Nephrectomy followed 15 Gy stereotactic body radiation by 4 weeks. The chain links TRBV14 to TRBJ2-5; no firm D call. The specimen was tumor tissue, collected from a patient whose treatment included radiotherapy and nephrectomy. The clonotype was recovered from a woman aged 45-65 years with renal cell carcinoma. CDR3 nucleotide sequence: TGTGCCAGCAGCCAAGAACTACAAGAGACCCAGTACTTC. Protein product: CASSQELQETQYF.